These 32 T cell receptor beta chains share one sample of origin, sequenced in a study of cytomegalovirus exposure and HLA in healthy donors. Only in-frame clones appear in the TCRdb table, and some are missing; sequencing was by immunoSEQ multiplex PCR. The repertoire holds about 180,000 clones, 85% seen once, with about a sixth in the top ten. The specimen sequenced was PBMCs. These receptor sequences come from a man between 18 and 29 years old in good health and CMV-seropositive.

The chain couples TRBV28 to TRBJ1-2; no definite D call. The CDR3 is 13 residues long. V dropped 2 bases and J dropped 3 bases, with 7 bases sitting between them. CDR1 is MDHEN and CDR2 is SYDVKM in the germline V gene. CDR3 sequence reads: CASSLKGDYGYTF. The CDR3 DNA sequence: TGTGCCAGCAGTTTAAAGGGAGACTATGGCTACACCTTC.

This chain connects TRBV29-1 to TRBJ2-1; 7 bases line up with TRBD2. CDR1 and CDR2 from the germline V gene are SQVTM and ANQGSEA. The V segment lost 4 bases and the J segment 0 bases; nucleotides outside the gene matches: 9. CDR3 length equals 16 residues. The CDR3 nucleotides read TGCAGCGTTGTTTGGGGAGGGGCTAGCTCCTACAATGAGCAGTTCTTC. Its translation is CSVVWGGASSYNEQFF.

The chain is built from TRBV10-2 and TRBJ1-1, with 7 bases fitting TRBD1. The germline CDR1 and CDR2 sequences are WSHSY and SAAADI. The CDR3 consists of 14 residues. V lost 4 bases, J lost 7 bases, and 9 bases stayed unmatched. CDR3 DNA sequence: TGCGCCAGCAGTGCCCCAGGGGGTGGGAGTGAAGCTTTCTTT. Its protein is CASSAPGGGSEAFF.

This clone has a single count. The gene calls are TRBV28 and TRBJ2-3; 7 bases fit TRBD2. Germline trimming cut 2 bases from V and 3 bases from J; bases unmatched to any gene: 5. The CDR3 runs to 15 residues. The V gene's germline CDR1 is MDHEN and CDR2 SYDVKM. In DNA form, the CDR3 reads TGTGCCAGCAGTTTAGTGGGGGAGGGGACAGATACGCAGTATTTT. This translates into CASSLVGEGTDTQYF.

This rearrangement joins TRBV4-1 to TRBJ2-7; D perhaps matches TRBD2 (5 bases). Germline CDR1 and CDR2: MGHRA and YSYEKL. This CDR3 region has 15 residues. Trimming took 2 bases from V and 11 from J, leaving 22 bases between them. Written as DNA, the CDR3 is TGCGCCAGCAGCCAACCCCAAGAGGGCTACCAACCAGAGTACTTC. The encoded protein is CASSQPQEGYQPEYF.

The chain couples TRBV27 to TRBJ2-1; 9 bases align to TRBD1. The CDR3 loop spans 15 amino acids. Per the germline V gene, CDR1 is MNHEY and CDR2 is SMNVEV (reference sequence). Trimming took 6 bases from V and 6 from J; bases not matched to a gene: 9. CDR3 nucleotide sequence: TGTGCCAGCAGCCCCGACAGGGGGAAGGTCAATGAGCAGTTCTTC. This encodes CASSPDRGKVNEQFF.

The CDR3 DNA reads as TGTGCCAGTTGTAATGGCAGGTATAACACCGGGGAGCTGTTTTTT. It translates to CASCNGRYNTGELFF. This chain connects TRBV19 to TRBJ2-2; D gene unclear. The germline CDR1 and CDR2 sequences are LNHDA and SQIVND (reference sequence). Between the trimmed V and J ends, which lost 8 bases and 2 bases, there was a span of 15 bases. This CDR3 region has 15 residues.

For the CDR3, the DNA is TGTGCCAGCAAAAATTCCCAGGGGGTCGGGGGCTATGGCTACACCTTC. It is translated as CASKNSQGVGGYGYTF. The J gene is TRBJ1-2, the V gene TRBV28, with TRBD1 matching over 7 bases. V lost 7 bases to trimming and J lost 4 bases; unmatched junction nucleotides: 15. CDR3 length: 16 residues. Looked up from germline, CDR1 is MDHEN and CDR2 is SYDVKM.

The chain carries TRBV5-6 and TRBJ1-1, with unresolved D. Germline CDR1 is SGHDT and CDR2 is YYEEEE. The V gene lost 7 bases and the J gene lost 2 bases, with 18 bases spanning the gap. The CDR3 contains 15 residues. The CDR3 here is CASFPGGGINTEAFF. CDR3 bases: TGTGCCAGCTTCCCCGGTGGAGGCATAAACACTGAAGCTTTCTTT.

CDR3 residues: CASSRTSENTGELFF. CDR3 in DNA: TGTGCCAGCTCCAGGACTAGCGAGAACACCGGGGAGCTGTTTTTT. The genes are TRBV25-1 and TRBJ2-2; 9 bases fit TRBD2. V shed 8 bases and J 1 base; nucleotides not matched to a gene: 5. The germline gives CDR1 MGHDK, CDR2 SYGVNS. The CDR3 consists of 15 residues.

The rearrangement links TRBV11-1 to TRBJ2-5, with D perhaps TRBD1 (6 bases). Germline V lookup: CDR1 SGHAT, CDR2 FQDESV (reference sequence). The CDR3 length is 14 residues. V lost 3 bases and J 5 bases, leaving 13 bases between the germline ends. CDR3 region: CASSFGGQGETQYF. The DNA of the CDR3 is TGTGCCAGCAGCTTTGGGGGCCAGGGCGAGACCCAGTACTTC.

The CDR3 here is CAWTLGPEQYF. The CDR3 coding sequence is TGTGCCTGGACCCTAGGTCCGGAGCAGTACTTC. This rearrangement joins TRBV30 to TRBJ2-7; D ambiguous. CDR3 length: 11 residues. With 4 bases removed from V and 7 bases from J, the gap between germline ends came to 11 bases. The germline V gene has CDR1 GTSNPN and CDR2 SVGIG (reference sequence).

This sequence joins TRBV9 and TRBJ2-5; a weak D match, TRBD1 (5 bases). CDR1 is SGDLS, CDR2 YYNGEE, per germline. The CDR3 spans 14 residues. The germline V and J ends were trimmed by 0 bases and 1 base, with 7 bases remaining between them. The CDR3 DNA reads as TGTGCCAGCAGCGTAGGACAGCGCCAAGAGACCCAGTACTTC. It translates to CASSVGQRQETQYF. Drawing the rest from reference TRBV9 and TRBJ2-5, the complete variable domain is DSGVTQTPKHLITATGQRVTLRCSPRSGDLSVYWYQQSLDQGLQFLIQYYNGEERAKGNILERFSAQQFPDLHSELNLSSLELGDSALYFCASSVGQRQETQYFGPGTRLLVL.

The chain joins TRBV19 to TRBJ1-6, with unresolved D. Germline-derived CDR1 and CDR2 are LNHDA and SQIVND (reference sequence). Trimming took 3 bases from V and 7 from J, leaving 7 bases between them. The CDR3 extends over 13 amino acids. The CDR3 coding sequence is TGTGCCAGTAGTATCGGTATGAATTCACCCCTCCACTTT. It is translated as CASSIGMNSPLHF.

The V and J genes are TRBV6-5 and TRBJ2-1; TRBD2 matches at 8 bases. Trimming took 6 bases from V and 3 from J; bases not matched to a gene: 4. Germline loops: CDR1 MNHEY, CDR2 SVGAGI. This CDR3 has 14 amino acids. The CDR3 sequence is CASRGGRNYNEQFF. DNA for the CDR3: TGTGCCAGCAGGGGCGGGAGGAACTACAATGAGCAGTTCTTC.

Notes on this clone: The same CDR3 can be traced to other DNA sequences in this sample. CDR3 DNA sequence: TGTGCCAGCAGTTTATTCGGCGGGGGGGCCTACGAGCAGTACTTC. Translating it yields CASSLFGGGAYEQYF. The chain joins TRBV28 to TRBJ2-7, with 9 positions matching TRBD2. The CDR3 loop spans 15 amino acids. The ends lost 1 base at V and 2 bases at J; junction bases unmatched: 3. Germline-derived CDR1 and CDR2 are MDHEN and SYDVKM.

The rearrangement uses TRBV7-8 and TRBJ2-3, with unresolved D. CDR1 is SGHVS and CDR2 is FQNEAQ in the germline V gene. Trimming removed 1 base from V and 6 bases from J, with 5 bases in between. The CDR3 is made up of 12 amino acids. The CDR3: CASSLGRDTQYF. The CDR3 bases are TGTGCCAGCAGCTTAGGGCGGGATACGCAGTATTTT.

CDR3 DNA: TGTGCCAGTAGTTCCTACTTTAGCGGGGGGGCGTCCGGGGAGCTGTTTTTT. It specifies CASSSYFSGGASGELFF. V usage is TRBV19 and J usage is TRBJ2-2; 11 bases are a match to TRBD2. The CDR3 consists of 17 residues. The germline gives CDR1 LNHDA, CDR2 SQIVND (reference sequence). Germline trimming cut 5 bases from V and 6 bases from J; bases unmatched to any gene: 11.

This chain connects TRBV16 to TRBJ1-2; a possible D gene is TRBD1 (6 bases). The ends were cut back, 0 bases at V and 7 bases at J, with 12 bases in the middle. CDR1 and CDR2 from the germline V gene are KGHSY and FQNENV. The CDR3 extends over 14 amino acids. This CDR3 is CASSQSRGAGGYTF. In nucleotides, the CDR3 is TGTGCCAGCAGCCAATCCAGGGGCGCGGGTGGCTACACCTTC.

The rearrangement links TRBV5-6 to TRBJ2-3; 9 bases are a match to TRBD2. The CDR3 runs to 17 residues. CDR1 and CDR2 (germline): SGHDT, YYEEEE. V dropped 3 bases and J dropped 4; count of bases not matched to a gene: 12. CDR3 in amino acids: CASSSLPSRGRADTQYF. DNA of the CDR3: TGTGCCAGCAGCTCCTTACCCTCTCGCGGGAGGGCAGATACGCAGTATTTT.

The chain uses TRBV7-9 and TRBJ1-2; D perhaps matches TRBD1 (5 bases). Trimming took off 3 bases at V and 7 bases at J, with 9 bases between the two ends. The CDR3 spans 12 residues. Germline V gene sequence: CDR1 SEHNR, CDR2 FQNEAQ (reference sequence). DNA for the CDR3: TGTGCCAGCAGCTTGGCGGGGGGTGGCTACACCTTC. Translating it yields CASSLAGGGYTF.

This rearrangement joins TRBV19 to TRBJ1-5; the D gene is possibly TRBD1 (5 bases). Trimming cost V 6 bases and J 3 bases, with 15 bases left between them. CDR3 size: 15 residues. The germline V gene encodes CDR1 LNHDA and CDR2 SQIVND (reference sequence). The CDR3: CASRGGAGNNQPQHF. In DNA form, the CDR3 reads TGTGCCAGTAGGGGCGGGGCGGGAAACAATCAGCCCCAGCATTTT.

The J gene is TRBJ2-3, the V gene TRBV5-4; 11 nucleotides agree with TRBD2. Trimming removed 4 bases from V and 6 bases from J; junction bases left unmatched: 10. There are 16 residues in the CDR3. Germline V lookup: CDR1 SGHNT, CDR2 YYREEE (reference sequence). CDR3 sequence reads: CASSTETSGVVDTQYF. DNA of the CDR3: TGTGCCAGCAGCACGGAGACTAGCGGGGTAGTGGATACGCAGTATTTT.

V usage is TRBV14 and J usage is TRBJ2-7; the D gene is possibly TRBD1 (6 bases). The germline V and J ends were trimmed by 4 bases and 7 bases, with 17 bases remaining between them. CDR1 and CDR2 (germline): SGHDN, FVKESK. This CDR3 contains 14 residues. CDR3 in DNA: TGTGCCAGCAGCCGTGGGGGCTCCTATGGTGAGCAGTACTTC. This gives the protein CASSRGGSYGEQYF.

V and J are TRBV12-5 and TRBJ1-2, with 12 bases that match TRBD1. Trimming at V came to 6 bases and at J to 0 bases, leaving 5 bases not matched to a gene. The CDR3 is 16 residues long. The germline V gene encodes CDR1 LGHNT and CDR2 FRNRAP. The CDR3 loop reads CASGFGTGGPNYGYTF. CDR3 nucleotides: TGTGCTAGTGGCTTCGGGACAGGGGGCCCTAACTATGGCTACACCTTC.

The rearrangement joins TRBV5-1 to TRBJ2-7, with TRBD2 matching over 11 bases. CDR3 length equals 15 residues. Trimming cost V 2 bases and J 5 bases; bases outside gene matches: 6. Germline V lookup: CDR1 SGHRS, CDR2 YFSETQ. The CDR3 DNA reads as TGCGCCAGCAGCTTACTAGCGGGAGCCGGCCACGAGCAGTACTTC. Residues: CASSLLAGAGHEQYF.

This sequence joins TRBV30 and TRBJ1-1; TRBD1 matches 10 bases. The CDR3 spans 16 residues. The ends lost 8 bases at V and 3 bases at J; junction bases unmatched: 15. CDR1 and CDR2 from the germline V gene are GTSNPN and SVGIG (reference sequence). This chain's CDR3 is CATSKRQGAIDTEAFF. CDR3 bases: TGTGCCACGTCAAAAAGACAGGGGGCGATTGACACTGAAGCTTTCTTT.

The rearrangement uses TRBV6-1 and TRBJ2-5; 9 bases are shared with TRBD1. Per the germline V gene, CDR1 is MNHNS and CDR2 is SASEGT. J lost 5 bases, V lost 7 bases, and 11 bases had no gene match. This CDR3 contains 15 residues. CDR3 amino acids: CASIEGQGKKETQYF. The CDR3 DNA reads TGTGCCAGCATTGAGGGACAGGGTAAGAAGGAGACCCAGTACTTC.

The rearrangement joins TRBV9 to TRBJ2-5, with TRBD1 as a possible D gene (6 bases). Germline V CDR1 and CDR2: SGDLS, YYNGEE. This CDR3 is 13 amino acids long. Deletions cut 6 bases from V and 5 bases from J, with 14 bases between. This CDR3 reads CASKAGGEETQYF. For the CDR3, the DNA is TGTGCCAGCAAGGCTGGGGGCGAGGAGACCCAGTACTTC.

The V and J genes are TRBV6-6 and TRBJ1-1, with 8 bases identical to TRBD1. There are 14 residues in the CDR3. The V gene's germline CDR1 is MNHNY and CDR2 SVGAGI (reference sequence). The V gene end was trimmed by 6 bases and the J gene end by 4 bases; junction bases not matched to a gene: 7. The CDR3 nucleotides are TGTGCCAGCAGCCTAACAGGGGGAGGCACTGAAGCTTTCTTT. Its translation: CASSLTGGGTEAFF.

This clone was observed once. The CDR3, as DNA: TGCAGCGTTGATTACCCGGGACATCTCTATGGCTACACCTTC. This translates into CSVDYPGHLYGYTF. The chain recombines TRBV29-1 with TRBJ1-2; D is perhaps TRBD1 (6 bases). Germline CDR1 reads SQVTM; CDR2 reads ANQGSEA. The V end lost 3 bases, the J end lost 4 bases, and 15 bases lay between the germline ends. The CDR3 is 14 residues long.

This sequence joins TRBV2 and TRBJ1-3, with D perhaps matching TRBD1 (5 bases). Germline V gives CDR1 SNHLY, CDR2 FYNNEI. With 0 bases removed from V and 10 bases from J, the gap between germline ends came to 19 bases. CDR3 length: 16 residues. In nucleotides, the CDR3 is TGTGCCAGCAGTGAAGCGCCGGGGGGAACAACGGGGACCATATATTTT. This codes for CASSEAPGGTTGTIYF.